This note documents a single T cell receptor beta chain sequence. Its target is unknown. These data belong to a study of high-grade serous ovarian cancer treatment subgroups. Tumor tissue was taken before any definitive surgery or chemotherapy was given. General study results and limits: Bulk tumor TCR sequencing gave no spatial information. Only CDR3 was analyzed; CDR1 and CDR2 were not. Repertoire similarity ranged about 0.1 to 0.85 between tumors of one patient.

The length of the CDR3 is 14 residues. V lost 6 bases and J lost 3; bases outside the gene matches: 8. Germline CDR1 and CDR2: SNHLY and FYNNEI. Using immunoSEQ multiplex PCR, the repertoire was profiled, and TCRdb retains in-frame clones only, with some absent. The table includes about 5,700 clones, roughly 77% detected once. Material: tumor tissue. This sequence originates from a human donor with high-grade serous ovarian cancer. The chain carries TRBV2 and TRBJ2-7; TRBD1 aligns across 7 bases. CDR3 bases: TGTGCCAGCAGGCGACAGGGCGCGGTCTACGAGCAGTACTTC. This encodes CASRRQGAVYEQYF.